This passage covers 5 T cell receptor beta chains from one sample sequenced in a study of human T cells and chemical hapten exposure. TCRdb reanalysed the RACE reads using MiXCR and keeps one entry per CDR3 protein. The sample has tens of thousands of distinct CDR3 sequences, about 9.4% seen once; the top ten hold 11% to 15%. Time point defined: pre-sensitization, week 0. Treatment here: therapeutic diphenylcyclopropenone sensitization with weekly scalp DPC. The specimen comprised whole blood, sampled in connection with sensitization to the hapten diphenylcyclopropenone (DPC). The receptors stem from a middle-aged woman with alopecia areata. Some clones in this sample may be carry-over from other donors' samples.

This clonotype has only a few counts. The J gene is TRBJ2-5, the V gene TRBV5-1, with TRBD2 matching over 8 bases. CDR1 and CDR2 (germline): SGHRS, YFSETQ. The V and J ends lost 6 bases and 5 bases, in that order; junction bases with no gene match: 9. This CDR3 region has 14 residues. CDR3 loop: CASNPTSGSETQYF. In nucleotides, the CDR3 is TGCGCCAGCAACCCAACTAGCGGAAGTGAGACCCAGTACTTC.

As DNA, the CDR3 is TGTGCCAGCAGCGGAGAGGTCGGCGGGGGGTTACATACGCAGTATTTT. Protein: CASSGEVGGGLHTQYF. This chain connects TRBV7-2 to TRBJ2-3; 8 positions match TRBD2. V gave up 5 bases and J gave up 7 bases; unmatched junction bases: 14. This CDR3 comprises 16 residues. Germline CDR1 SGHTA, CDR2 FQGNSA.

V is TRBV9 and J is TRBJ2-5; TRBD2 agrees at 8 bases. V lost 0 bases, J lost 2 bases, and 6 bases stayed unmatched. Germline V gives CDR1 SGDLS, CDR2 YYNGEE. The CDR3 has 16 amino acids. The CDR3 sequence: CASSVVPGLGQETQYF. CDR3 DNA: TGTGCCAGCAGCGTAGTGCCGGGACTAGGGCAAGAGACCCAGTACTTC.

In its sample, this clonotype was seen many times. V gene TRBV20-1 combines with J gene TRBJ1-4; D uncertain. The V end lost 0 bases, the J end lost 7 bases, and 15 bases lay between the germline ends. The CDR3 extends over 15 amino acids. Germline CDR1 DFQATT, CDR2 SNEGSKA (reference sequence). The CDR3 is CSARDPGVVSEKLFF. The CDR3 nucleotides read TGCAGTGCTAGAGATCCTGGGGTAGTCAGTGAAAAACTGTTTTTT.

This clonotype showed up just a few times. V and J are TRBV12-3 or TRBV12-4 and TRBJ1-3, with D unclear. Trimming stripped 11 bases from V and 0 bases from J, with 11 bases between. The CDR3 sequence is 13 residues long. CDR3 DNA: TGTGCCGTTGTTCGGAGCTCTGGAAACACCATATATTTT. Amino acids: CAVVRSSGNTIYF.